The entry below gives a single T cell receptor beta chain sequence along with its context. The target antigen is unknown. This record belongs to a study of T-cell memory formation after mild COVID-19. The study, taken as a whole, reports: Contracting CD4+ clones sat mainly in CM and EM; CD8+ in EMRA. Day 15 to 85 contracting clones showed balanced CD4/CD8; day 15 to 37 expanders favored CD4+.

A single record per CDR3 protein comes from TCRdb applying MiXCR to the 5' RACE reads. Here the sample spans around 340,000 distinct CDR3 sequences, roughly 15% being singletons. The sequenced sample was PBMCs or a T cell subset sorted from them (not recorded which). The clonotype was recovered from a man between 18 and 35 years old who had mild COVID-19 (a few samples of this study predate the infection). Cell type and time point are not known.

The CDR3 DNA reads as TGTGCCAGCAGCCGCTCGGGACTAGCGGGGGGGTTTGGCACAGATACGCAGTATTTT. This translates into CASSRSGLAGGFGTDTQYF. The chain links TRBV4-2 to TRBJ2-3; TRBD2 aligns across 16 bases. The CDR3 contains 19 residues. The junction had 8 bases not matched to a gene; V was cut back by 4 bases and J by 1 base. The V gene's germline CDR1 is LGHNA and CDR2 YNFKEQ.